This T cell receptor (beta chain) came from a study of cytomegalovirus exposure and HLA in healthy donors. Study-level points and caveats: The productive fraction for most TCR beta V segments was about 87% or about 30% in an earlier analysis. The authors judged a highly shared variant cluster likely a sequencing artifact.

Note on this clone: Its target is not known. Within the sample, other DNA sequences also encode this same CDR3.

It was with 60 Vbeta and 13 Jbeta primers that the PCR ran. Clones were read by immunoSEQ multiplex PCR, and TCRdb kept only the in-frame ones, dropping some. The profile shows 150,000 to 200,000 clones, over 60% of them singletons. V lost 3 bases and J 2 bases, leaving 9 bases between the germline ends. This CDR3 is 14 amino acids long. CDR1 and CDR2 (germline): LNHDA, SQIVND (reference sequence). The sample taken for sequencing was PBMCs. The genes are TRBV19 and TRBJ2-3, with D possibly TRBD1 on 5 matching bases. The TCR comes from a female donor in good health and CMV-seronegative. The chain's CDR3 is CASSIQGSTDTQYF. The CDR3, as DNA: TGTGCCAGTAGTATTCAGGGCTCCACAGATACGCAGTATTTT.